Presented here are 8 T cell receptor beta chains from one specimen sequenced in a study of human T cells and chemical hapten exposure. This sample's time point: healthy volunteer bleed at 6 weeks. Extraction of total RNA was performed on unfractionated whole blood. From the RACE reads, TCRdb called clonotypes with MiXCR, one entry per CDR3 protein. The data show 70,000 to 95,000 distinct CDR3 sequences, 8.5% to 10% seen once. The specimen sequenced was whole blood. The receptor source for this set is a female donor in good health. Some clones in this sample may be carry-over from other donors' samples.

This chain joins TRBV29-1 and TRBJ1-4; D unclear. The V and J ends lost 0 bases and 5 bases respectively, with 10 bases between them. Germline CDR1 reads SQVTM; CDR2 reads ANQGSEA. The CDR3 covers 14 residues. The DNA for the CDR3 is TGCAGCGTTGAAGAAGCAGGTCGGAATGAAAAACTGTTTTTT. Its translation is CSVEEAGRNEKLFF.

On this clonotype: Germline is not matched at one junction end, which may reflect a read error. This chain uses TRBV20-1 with TRBJ1-5, with D perhaps matching TRBD1 (5 bases). CDR1 DFQATT and CDR2 SNEGSKA come from the germline V gene (reference sequence). The CDR3 loop spans 14 amino acids. CDR3 residues: CSANGAGSKQPQHF. In DNA form, the CDR3 reads TGCAGTGCCAACGGGGCAGGTAGCAAACAGCCCCAGCATTTT.

The rearrangement uses TRBV5-5 and TRBJ1-1; 9 bases fit TRBD1. Per the germline V gene, CDR1 is SGHKS and CDR2 is YYEKEE (reference sequence). After removal of 0 bases from V and 8 bases from J, the junction contained 5 bases not matched to a gene. CDR3 length equals 14 residues. CDR3 nucleotide sequence: TGTGCCAGCAGCTTGGGATACAGGGGGCTCGAAGCTTTCTTT. The encoded protein is CASSLGYRGLEAFF.

This clonotype was found a few times. The chain carries TRBV5-1 and TRBJ1-4; 8 positions match TRBD1. V was pared by 5 bases and J by 4 bases, with 13 bases of the junction left unmatched. Germline lookup yields CDR1 SGHRS and CDR2 YFSETQ. This CDR3 has 17 residues. The CDR3: CASSKDPQGQGNEKLFF. DNA of the CDR3: TGCGCCAGCAGTAAAGATCCCCAAGGACAGGGTAATGAAAAACTGTTTTTT.

Only a few counts were recorded for this clonotype. This sequence joins TRBV15 and TRBJ1-6; a weak D match, TRBD1 (6 bases). Germline loops: CDR1 LNHNV, CDR2 YYDKDF (reference sequence). V lost 5 bases and J lost 9, with 17 bases in between. The CDR3 has 15 amino acids. CDR3 protein: CATSPPLRGPSPLHF. CDR3 in DNA: TGTGCCACCAGCCCCCCCCTACGGGGGCCTTCACCCCTCCACTTT.

The sample holds many counts of this clonotype. The V and J genes are TRBV12-3 or TRBV12-4 and TRBJ1-2; possible D gene TRBD1, 5 bases. The CDR3 length is 15 residues. Trimming cost V 4 bases and J 1 base, with 13 bases left between them. CDR3 in amino acids: CASSSGQTINYGYTF. In DNA form, the CDR3 reads TGTGCCAGCAGTTCGGGGCAGACCATTAACTATGGCTACACCTTC.

This clonotype was recorded at least ten times. The chain joins TRBV4-2 to TRBJ2-7; tentatively, D is TRBD1 (6 bases). The germline V gene encodes CDR1 LGHNA and CDR2 YNFKEQ. V shed 1 base and J shed 4 bases, with 26 bases lying between them. The CDR3 contains 19 residues. For the CDR3, the DNA is TGTGCCAGCAGCCAAGCTCACGAAGTAGGGACAATAAGGGTTTACGAGCAGTACTTC. Protein sequence: CASSQAHEVGTIRVYEQYF.

This clonotype was recorded at least ten times. The chain has TRBV24-1 and TRBJ2-1, with 8 bases aligning to TRBD2. The CDR3 spans 16 residues. With 5 bases clipped from V and 3 bases from J, the junction kept 8 bases outside the gene matches. Germline V gene lookup returns CDR1 KGHDR and CDR2 SFDVKD. The CDR3: CATSGIGGADYNEQFF. The CDR3 region has the DNA TGTGCCACCAGTGGAATCGGGGGGGCGGACTACAATGAGCAGTTCTTC.